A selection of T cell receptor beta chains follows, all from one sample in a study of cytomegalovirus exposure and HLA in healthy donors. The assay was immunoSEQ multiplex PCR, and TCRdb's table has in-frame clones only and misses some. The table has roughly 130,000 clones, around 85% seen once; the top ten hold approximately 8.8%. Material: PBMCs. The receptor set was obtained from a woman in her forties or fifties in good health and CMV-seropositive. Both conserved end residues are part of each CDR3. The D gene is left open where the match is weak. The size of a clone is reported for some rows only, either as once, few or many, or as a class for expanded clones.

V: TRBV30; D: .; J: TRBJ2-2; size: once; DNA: TGTGCCTGGAGTGTATCCCGAGGGACCGGGGAGCTGTTTTTT; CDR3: CAWSVSRGTGELFF
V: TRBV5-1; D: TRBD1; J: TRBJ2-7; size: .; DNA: TGCGCCAGCAGCGGTGGGACAGGTAGTACCTACGAGCAGTACTTC; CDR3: CASSGGTGSTYEQYF
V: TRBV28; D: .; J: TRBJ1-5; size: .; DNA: TGTGCCAGCAGTTTTGGGAATAGGGGCCGCCAGCCCCAGCATTTT; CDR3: CASSFGNRGRQPQHF
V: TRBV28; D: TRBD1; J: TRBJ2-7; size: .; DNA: TGTGCCAGCAGGAGAAGGGACAGGGGAATCTACGAGCAGTACTTC; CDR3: CASRRRDRGIYEQYF
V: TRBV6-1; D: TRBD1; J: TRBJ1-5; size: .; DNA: TGTGCCGGAAGTGGGGGACAGGGGGCAAGGAATCAGCCCCAGCATTTT; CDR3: CAGSGGQGARNQPQHF
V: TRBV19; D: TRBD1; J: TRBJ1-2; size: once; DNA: TGTGCCAGTAAACTGGACAGGAACTATGGCTACACCTTC; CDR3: CASKLDRNYGYTF
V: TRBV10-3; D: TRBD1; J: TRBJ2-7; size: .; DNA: TGTGCCATCAGTGTTCTGGGACAGGCCGCGACCGTATCCTACGAGCAGTACTTC; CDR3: CAISVLGQAATVSYEQYF
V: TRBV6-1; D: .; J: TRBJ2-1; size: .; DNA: TGTGCCAGCAGTGAAAATCGGGTCAATGAGCAGTTCTTC; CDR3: CASSENRVNEQFF
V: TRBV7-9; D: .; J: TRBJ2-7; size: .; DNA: TGTGCCAGCAGTTCGGCCGGGAAGGGAACCTACGAGCAGTACTTC; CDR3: CASSSAGKGTYEQYF
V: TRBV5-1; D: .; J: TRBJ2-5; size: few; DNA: TGCGCCAGCAGCTTAAGACAGCAAGAGACCCAGTACTTC; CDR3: CASSLRQQETQYF
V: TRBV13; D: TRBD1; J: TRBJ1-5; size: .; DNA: TGTGCCAGCAGCCCCGACAGGGACCAGCCCCAGCATTTT; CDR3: CASSPDRDQPQHF
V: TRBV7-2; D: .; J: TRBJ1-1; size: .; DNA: TGTGCCAGCAGCCCGGAGGGAATTGAGGGCACTGAAGCTTTCTTT; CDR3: CASSPEGIEGTEAFF
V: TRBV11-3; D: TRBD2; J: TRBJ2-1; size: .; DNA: TGTGCCAGCAGCGCACGACTAGCGGGGGGCCCGCAGTTCTTC; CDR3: CASSARLAGGPQFF
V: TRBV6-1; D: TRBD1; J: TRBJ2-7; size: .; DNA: TGTGCCAGCACCGGGACAGGGGAGTACGAGCAGTACTTC; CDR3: CASTGTGEYEQYF
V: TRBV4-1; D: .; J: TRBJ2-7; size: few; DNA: TGCGCCAGCAGCCGCGGGACTGGCTCCTACGAGCAGTACTTC; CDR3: CASSRGTGSYEQYF
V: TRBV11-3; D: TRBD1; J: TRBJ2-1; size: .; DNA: TGTGCCAGCAGCTCAGGGGGCTACTACAATGAGCAGTTCTTC; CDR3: CASSSGGYYNEQFF
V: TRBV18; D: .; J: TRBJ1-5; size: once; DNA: TGTGCCAGCTCACCTTCCAGGGTTAATCAGCCCCAGCATTTT; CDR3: CASSPSRVNQPQHF
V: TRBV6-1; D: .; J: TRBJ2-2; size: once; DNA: TGTGCCAGCTCCCAGGGGAACACCGGGGAGCTGTTTTTT; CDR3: CASSQGNTGELFF
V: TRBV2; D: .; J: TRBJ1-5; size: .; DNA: TGTGCCAGCAGTCCAACCTTCGGGTACAATCAGCCCCAGCATTTT; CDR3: CASSPTFGYNQPQHF
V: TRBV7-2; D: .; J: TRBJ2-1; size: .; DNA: TGTGCCAGCAGCTTAGGCCAGGGGTCCTACAATGAGCAGTTCTTC; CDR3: CASSLGQGSYNEQFF
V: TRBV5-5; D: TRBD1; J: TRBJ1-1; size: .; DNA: TGTGCCAGCAGCTTGGGGGGCGGACAGGGGTCTTTGAACACTGAAGCTTTCTTT; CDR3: CASSLGGGQGSLNTEAFF
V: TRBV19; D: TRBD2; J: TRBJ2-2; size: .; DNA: TGTGCCAGTAGTACGACTAGCGGGGGGGCAAGGGAGCTGTTTTTT; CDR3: CASSTTSGGARELFF
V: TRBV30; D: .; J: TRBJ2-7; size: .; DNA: TGTGCCTGGAGCTTTGACAGCCCCTACGAGCAGTACTTC; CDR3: CAWSFDSPYEQYF
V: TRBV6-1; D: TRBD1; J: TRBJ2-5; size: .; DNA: TGTGCCAGCAGTGGGGTGACAGGGCGAAAAGAGACCCAGTACTTC; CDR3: CASSGVTGRKETQYF
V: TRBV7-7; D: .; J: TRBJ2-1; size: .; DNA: TGTGCTAGCAGCTTGGACTGGATCAATGAGCAGTTCTTC; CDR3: CASSLDWINEQFF
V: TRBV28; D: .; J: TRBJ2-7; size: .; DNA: TGTGCCAGCAGTTTAAGGTCCAGGGGAGCGGACGAGCAGTACTTC; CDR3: CASSLRSRGADEQYF
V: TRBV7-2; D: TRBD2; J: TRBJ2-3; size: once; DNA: TGTGCCAGCAGCTTAGGGGCGGGAGGCACAGATACGCAGTATTTT; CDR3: CASSLGAGGTDTQYF
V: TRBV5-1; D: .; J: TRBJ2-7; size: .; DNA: TGCGCCAGCAGCCCACAGGGCGCGGCTTACGAGCAGTACTTC; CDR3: CASSPQGAAYEQYF
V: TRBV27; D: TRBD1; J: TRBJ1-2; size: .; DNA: TGTGCCAGCAGACCTGCGGGACAGGGGAACTATGGCTACACCTTC; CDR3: CASRPAGQGNYGYTF
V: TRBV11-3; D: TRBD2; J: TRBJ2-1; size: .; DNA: TGTGCCAGCAGCCGTCACGGCCCCGGGAGCGGGGGGCGCAATGAGCAGTTCTTC; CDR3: CASSRHGPGSGGRNEQFF
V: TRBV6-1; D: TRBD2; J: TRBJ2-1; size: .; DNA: TGTGCCAGCAGTGATCAGGGACTAGCGGGGATAAACGGGTACAATGAGCAGTTCTTC; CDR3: CASSDQGLAGINGYNEQFF
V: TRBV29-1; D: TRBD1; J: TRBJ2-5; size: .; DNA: TGCAGCGCCCGAGCTTCGCGGACAGGGGGAGGGGAGACCCAGTACTTC; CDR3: CSARASRTGGGETQYF
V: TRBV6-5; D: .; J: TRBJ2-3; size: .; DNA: TGTGCCAGTAAGATTCGACAGACAGATACGCAGTATTTT; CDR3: CASKIRQTDTQYF
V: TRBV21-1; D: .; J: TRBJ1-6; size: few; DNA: TGTGCCAGCAGCGCAAAACAGGGGACAAATTCACCCCTCCACTTT; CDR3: CASSAKQGTNSPLHF
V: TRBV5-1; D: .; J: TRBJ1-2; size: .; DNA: TGCGCCAGCAGCTTGGATGAGGCCACTAACTATGGCTACACCTTC; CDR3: CASSLDEATNYGYTF
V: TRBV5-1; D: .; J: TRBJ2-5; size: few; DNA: TGCGCCAGCAGCTTGGGTAGCGGAGGATCCCAAGAGACCCAGTACTTC; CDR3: CASSLGSGGSQETQYF
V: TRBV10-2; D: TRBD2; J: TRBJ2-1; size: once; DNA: TGCGCCAGCAGTGTGTTAGCGGGGGACTACAATGAGCAGTTCTTC; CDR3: CASSVLAGDYNEQFF
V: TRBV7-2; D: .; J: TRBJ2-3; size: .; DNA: TGTGCCAGCAGCTTGGGGAGTGGGGGGGCGTCAGATACGCAGTATTTT; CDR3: CASSLGSGGASDTQYF
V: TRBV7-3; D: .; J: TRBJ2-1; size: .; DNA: TGTGCCAGCAGCTTAAATGGAGACAATGAGCAGTTCTTC; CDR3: CASSLNGDNEQFF
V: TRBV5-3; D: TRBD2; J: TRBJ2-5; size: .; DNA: TGTGCCAGAAGCCGGGGACTAGCGGGGGTTCAAGAGACCCAGTACTTC; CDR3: CARSRGLAGVQETQYF
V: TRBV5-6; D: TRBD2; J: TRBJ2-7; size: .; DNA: TGTGCCAGCAGCCAGATAGCGGGGGCCCTCTCCTACGAGCAGTACTTC; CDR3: CASSQIAGALSYEQYF
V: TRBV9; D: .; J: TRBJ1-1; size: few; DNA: TGTGCCAGCAGCGTAGCCAGGGGAACTGAAGCTTTCTTT; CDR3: CASSVARGTEAFF
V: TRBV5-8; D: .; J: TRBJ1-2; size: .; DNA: TGTGCCAGCAGCCCCCGGGAGGGACCCTTCTATGGCTACACCTTC; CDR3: CASSPREGPFYGYTF
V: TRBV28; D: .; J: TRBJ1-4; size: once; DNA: TGTGCCAGCAGCCGGAGAGATCAGGGAGAAAAACTGTTTTTT; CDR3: CASSRRDQGEKLFF
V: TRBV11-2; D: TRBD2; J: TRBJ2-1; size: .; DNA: TGTGCCAGCACCCTCTCCAGCGGGGGGGCTGGTGAGCAGTTCTTC; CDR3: CASTLSSGGAGEQFF
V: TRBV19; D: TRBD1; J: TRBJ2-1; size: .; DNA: TGTGCCAGTAGTATTTCCGGGACAGGGTGGGGTGAGCAGTTCTTC; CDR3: CASSISGTGWGEQFF
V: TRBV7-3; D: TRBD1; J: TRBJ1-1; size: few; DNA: TGTGCCAGCAGCTCACAGGGGGACACTGAAGCTTTCTTT; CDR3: CASSSQGDTEAFF
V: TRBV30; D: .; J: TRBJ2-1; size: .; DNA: TGTGCCTGGAGTGTACTAGGGCTTAGCTCCTACAATGAGCAGTTCTTC; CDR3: CAWSVLGLSSYNEQFF
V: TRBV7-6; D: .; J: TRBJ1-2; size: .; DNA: TGTGCCAGCAGCCTCGGCGGGTCACGGGGCTACACCTTC; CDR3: CASSLGGSRGYTF
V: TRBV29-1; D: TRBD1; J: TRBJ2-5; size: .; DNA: TGCAGCGTGACCACAGGGGTGGAGACCCAGTACTTC; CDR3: CSVTTGVETQYF
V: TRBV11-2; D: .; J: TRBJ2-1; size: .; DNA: TGTGCCAGCGCCTCAGAGACAGTAAATTACAATGAGCAGTTCTTC; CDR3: CASASETVNYNEQFF
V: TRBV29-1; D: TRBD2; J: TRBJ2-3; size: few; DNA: TGCAGCGTTGAAGAGCGGGGGGGCACAGATACGCAGTATTTT; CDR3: CSVEERGGTDTQYF
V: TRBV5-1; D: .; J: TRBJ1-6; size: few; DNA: TGCGCCAGCAGCTTGGCCGGGGGGCAAAGGAATTCACCCCTCCACTTT; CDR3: CASSLAGGQRNSPLHF
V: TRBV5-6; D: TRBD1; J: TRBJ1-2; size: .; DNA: TGTGCCAGCAGTGACGCCGGGACAGGGGGGTTCAGCGACTATGGCTACACCTTC; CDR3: CASSDAGTGGFSDYGYTF
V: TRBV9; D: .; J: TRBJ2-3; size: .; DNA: TGTGCCAGCAGCGGTTCTAGCACAGATACGCAGTATTTT; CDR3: CASSGSSTDTQYF